This TCR beta chain originates from a study of cytomegalovirus exposure and HLA in healthy donors. The PCR was carried out with 60 Vbeta primers and 13 Jbeta primers. Data came from immunoSEQ multiplex PCR; TCRdb stores just in-frame clones and leaves some out. The sample lists roughly 160,000 clones; 65% to 85% were seen once. Only a few counts were recorded for this clone. This CDR3 has 14 amino acids. Germline V gene sequence: CDR1 MNHEY, CDR2 SVGAGI. Losses at the gene ends were 5 bases for V and 5 bases for J; bases not matched to a gene: 6. Specimen: PBMCs. This sequence originates from a man aged 60-69 years in good health and CMV-seronegative. The V gene is TRBV6-5, the J gene TRBJ2-7, with 10 positions matching TRBD1. As DNA, the CDR3 is TGTGCCAGCAGTGCCGACAGGGGGCTCGACGAGCAGTACTTC. It is translated as CASSADRGLDEQYF.